The clone carrying this TCR beta chain occurred a few times. This sample is drawn from a study of T-cell reconstitution after alpha-beta-depleted transplantation in children. From germline, CDR1 is SGHVS and CDR2 FQNEAQ. V shed 2 bases and J shed 1 base, with 18 bases lying between them. This CDR3 has 18 residues. Library preparation (for TCRbeta) was performed with unique molecular identifiers. TCRdb fed the PCR reads into MiXCR, producing one record per CDR3 protein. The sample records roughly 200,000 distinct CDR3 sequences, approximately 14% being singletons. The clonotype was recovered from a human donor who donated a stem cell graft to a child with acute lymphoblastic leukemia. The sequences come from PBMCs from the stem cell graft donor, collected from the stem cell graft. The genes are TRBV7-8 and TRBJ1-5; D might be TRBD1 (6 bases). CDR3 sequence (DNA): TGTGCCAGCAGCTTAATTAAAATCGGACAGCGAAGCAATCAGCCCCAGCATTTT. It encodes CASSLIKIGQRSNQPQHF.